These 6 T cell receptor beta chains originate from one sample sequenced in a study of a mutant IDH1 vaccine in newly diagnosed glioma. The antigens for these receptors are not known. Time point: week 47, end of study. Doses consisted of 300 ug of mutant IDH1 20-mer peptide each, paired with topical imiquimod. Measured with immunoSEQ multiplex PCR; TCRdb has only the in-frame clones, and not every one. The table lists about 56,000 clones, 75% to 90% of them singletons. The sample here was PBMCs, taken from a glioma patient whose treatment included an IDH1 peptide vaccine. These receptors originate from a woman between 50 and 59 years old with glioma.

The chain couples TRBV5-6 to TRBJ1-4; D remains unclear. The CDR3 is 14 residues long. From germline, CDR1 is SGHDT and CDR2 YYEEEE. V lost 4 bases, J lost 8 bases, and 15 bases lay in between. CDR3: CASSRGGNLEKLFF. CDR3 DNA: TGTGCCAGCAGCCGAGGAGGGAACCTCGAAAAACTGTTTTTT.

The chain recombines TRBV7-8 with TRBJ1-5, with 9 bases matching TRBD1. Germline CDR1 is SGHVS and CDR2 is FQNEAQ. This CDR3 spans 17 amino acids. After removal of 5 bases from V and 10 bases from J, the junction contained 18 bases not matched to a gene. The CDR3 coding sequence is TGTGCCAGCAGCGGCAGGTCGGGACAGGGCTACATCAGCCCCCAGCATTTT. It codes for CASSGRSGQGYISPQHF.

V usage is TRBV5-1 and J usage is TRBJ2-3; D possibly corresponds to TRBD2 (5 bases). The V gene lost 6 bases and the J gene lost 0 bases, with 17 bases spanning the gap. CDR3 length: 16 amino acids. From germline, CDR1 is SGHRS and CDR2 YFSETQ. The DNA for the CDR3 is TGCGCCAGCACCTCTGGACGAGCGGCTAGCACAGATACGCAGTATTTT. This translates into CASTSGRAASTDTQYF.

V usage is TRBV19 and J usage is TRBJ1-2, with D perhaps matching TRBD1 (5 bases). Germline V CDR1 and CDR2: LNHDA, SQIVND (reference sequence). The CDR3 spans 12 residues. Trimming left V 5 bases short and J 5 bases short, with 9 bases between. CDR3 loop: CASSQGLYGYTF. DNA for the CDR3: TGTGCCAGTAGTCAGGGCCTATATGGCTACACCTTC.

This sequence joins TRBV9 and TRBJ1-1, with a tentative D call TRBD1 (5 bases). CDR1 is SGDLS, CDR2 YYNGEE, per germline. Between the trimmed V and J ends, which lost 0 bases and 8 bases, there was a span of 17 bases. There are 15 residues in the CDR3. This CDR3 is CASSVESWGGAEAFF. CDR3 DNA: TGTGCCAGCAGCGTAGAGTCGTGGGGCGGAGCCGAAGCTTTCTTT.

The count of this clone is one. J is TRBJ2-7 and V is TRBV15, with a tentative D call TRBD2 (5 bases). Deletions cut 5 bases from V and 3 bases from J, with 20 bases between. Germline V gives CDR1 LNHNV, CDR2 YYDKDF (reference sequence). This CDR3 has 16 amino acids. This CDR3 is CATSGWGAPGNYEQYF. CDR3 in DNA: TGTGCCACCAGCGGGTGGGGAGCTCCTGGTAACTACGAGCAGTACTTC.